This TCR beta chain was sequenced in a study of technical replicates of blood from a handful of donors (dated by TCRdb to the late 2010s). Library preparation employed the immunoSEQ multiplex PCR assay. TCRdb provides this immuneACCESS table in a form limited to in-frame rearrangements. Some clones are lacking; in checked studies, under half of them reflect an unresolved V gene, and why the rest are absent is not known. In all, the sample holds 65,000 to 70,000 clones, and approximately 88% of those were seen once. Jointly, the top ten make up approximately 4.6% of the sample. As regards this clone: Its recognized antigen is unknown. Base quality data are lacking; no much larger clone is found one base away.

CDR1 SNHLY and CDR2 FYNNEI are derived from the germline V gene. The CDR3 measures 13 amino acids from cysteine to phenylalanine. The DNA shown is the 39-base CDR3, in frame from base 1. V has 10 bases trimmed and J has 8 bases trimmed; junction bases matching no gene number 11. This clonotype originated in a human donor in good health. Some clones in this sample may be carry-over from other donors' samples. The V and J genes are TRBV2 and TRBJ1-2; TRBD1 lines up with 9 middle nucleotides. The sample was PBMCs. The DNA sequence is TGTGCCACCGACGTGACAGGGGGACACGGCTACACCTTC. This is translated as CATDVTGGHGYTF.